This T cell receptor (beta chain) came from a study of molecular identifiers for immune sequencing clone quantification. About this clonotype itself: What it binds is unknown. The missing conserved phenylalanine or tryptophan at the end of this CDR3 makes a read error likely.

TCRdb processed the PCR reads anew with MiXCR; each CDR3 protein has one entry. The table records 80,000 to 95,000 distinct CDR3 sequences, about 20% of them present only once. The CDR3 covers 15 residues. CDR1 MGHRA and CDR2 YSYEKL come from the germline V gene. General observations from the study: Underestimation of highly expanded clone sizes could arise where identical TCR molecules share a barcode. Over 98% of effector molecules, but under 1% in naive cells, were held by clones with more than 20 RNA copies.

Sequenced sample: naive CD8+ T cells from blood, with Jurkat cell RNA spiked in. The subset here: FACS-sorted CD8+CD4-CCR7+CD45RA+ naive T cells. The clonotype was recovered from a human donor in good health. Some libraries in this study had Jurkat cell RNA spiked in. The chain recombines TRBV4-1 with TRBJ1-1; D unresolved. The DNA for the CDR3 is TGCGCCAGCAGCCAAGTGCCAGACAAGAACACTGCAGCTTTCCTT. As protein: CASSQVPDKNTAAFL.